This T cell receptor beta chain derives from a study of OX40 agonist ivuxolimab in advanced cancers. Study findings and constraints: Expanded clones tended on average to be more numerous among CD8+ T cells than CD4+. Clones of CD4+ and CD8+ blood T cells grew by week 6 at doses of 0.1 to 3.0 mg/kg. Antigen targets of the expanded peripheral T cells went undetermined.

Peripheral blood came from all dose cohorts at three timepoints. The germline CDR1 and CDR2 sequences are SGHTA and FQGTGA. Losses at the gene ends were 3 bases for V and 7 bases for J; bases not matched to a gene: 9. The CDR3 has 16 amino acids. The table came from immunoSEQ multiplex PCR; TCRdb's copy has only in-frame clones and leaves some out. The repertoire holds some 70,000 clones, with around 85% as singletons. Worth noting for this clone: Its antigen is not known.

This sequence was found in an adult with an advanced solid tumor such as melanoma, head and neck, liver or kidney cancer. The chain couples TRBV7-3 to TRBJ2-1, with TRBD2 identical over 10 bases. Sequences were derived from CD4+ or CD8+ T cells sorted from blood, sampled in a trial of the OX40 agonist ivuxolimab. The CDR3 nucleotides are TGTGCCAGCAGCTTGGCCCCTAGCGGGAGTTTTAATGAGCAGTTCTTC. Translating gives CASSLAPSGSFNEQFF.